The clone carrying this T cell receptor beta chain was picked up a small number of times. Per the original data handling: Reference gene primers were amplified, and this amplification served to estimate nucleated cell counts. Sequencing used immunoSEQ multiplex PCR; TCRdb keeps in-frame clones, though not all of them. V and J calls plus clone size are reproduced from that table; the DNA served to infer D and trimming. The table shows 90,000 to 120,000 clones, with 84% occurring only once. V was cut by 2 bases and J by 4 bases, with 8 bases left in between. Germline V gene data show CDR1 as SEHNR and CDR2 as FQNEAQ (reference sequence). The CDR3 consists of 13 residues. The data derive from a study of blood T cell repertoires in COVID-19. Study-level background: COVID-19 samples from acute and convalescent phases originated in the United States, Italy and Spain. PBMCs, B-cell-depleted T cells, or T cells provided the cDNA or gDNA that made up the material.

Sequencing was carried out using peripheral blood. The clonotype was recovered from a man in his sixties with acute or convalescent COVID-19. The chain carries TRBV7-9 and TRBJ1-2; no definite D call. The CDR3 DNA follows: TGTGCCAGCAGCTTACGAGGGATCTATGGCTACACCTTC. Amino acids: CASSLRGIYGYTF.